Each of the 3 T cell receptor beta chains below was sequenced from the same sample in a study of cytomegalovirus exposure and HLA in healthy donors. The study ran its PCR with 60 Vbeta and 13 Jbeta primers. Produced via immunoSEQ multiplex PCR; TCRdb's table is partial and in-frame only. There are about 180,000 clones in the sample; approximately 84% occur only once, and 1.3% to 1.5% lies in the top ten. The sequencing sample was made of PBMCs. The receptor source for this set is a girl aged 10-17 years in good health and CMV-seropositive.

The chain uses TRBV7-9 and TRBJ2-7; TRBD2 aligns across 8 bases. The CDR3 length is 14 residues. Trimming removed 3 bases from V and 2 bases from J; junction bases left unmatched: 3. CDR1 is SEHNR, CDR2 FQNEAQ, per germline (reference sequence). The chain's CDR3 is CASSLGSGTYEQYF. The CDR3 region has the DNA TGTGCCAGCAGCTTGGGTAGCGGGACCTACGAGCAGTACTTC.

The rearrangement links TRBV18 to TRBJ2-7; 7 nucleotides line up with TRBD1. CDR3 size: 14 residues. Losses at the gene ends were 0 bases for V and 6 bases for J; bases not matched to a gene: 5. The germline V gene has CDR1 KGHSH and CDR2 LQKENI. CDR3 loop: CASSPPSGGAEQYF. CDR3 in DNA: TGTGCCAGCTCACCACCGTCAGGGGGAGCCGAGCAGTACTTC.

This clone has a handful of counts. The CDR3 coding sequence is TGTGCCAGCAGTGAATTCGGTCCGGGGGGAACTGAAGCTTTCTTT. This encodes CASSEFGPGGTEAFF. The rearrangement uses TRBV2 and TRBJ1-1, with D possibly matching TRBD1 (5 bases). Germline V gives CDR1 SNHLY, CDR2 FYNNEI. Deletions cut 2 bases from V and 5 bases from J, with 15 bases between. The CDR3 loop spans 15 amino acids.